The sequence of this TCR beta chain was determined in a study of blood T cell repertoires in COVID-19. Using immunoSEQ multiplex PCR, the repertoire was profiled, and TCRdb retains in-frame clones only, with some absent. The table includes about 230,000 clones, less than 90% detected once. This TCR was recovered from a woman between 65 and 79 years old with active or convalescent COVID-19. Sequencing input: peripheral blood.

CDR3 DNA sequence: TGTGCCAGCTCACCACCGGGGAGACAGGGACATACGCAGTATTTT. Its translation: CASSPPGRQGHTQYF. The chain recombines TRBV18 with TRBJ2-3; TRBD1 agrees at 7 bases. The J segment lost 7 bases and the V segment lost 0 bases, leaving 7 bases of the junction unmatched. Germline V gene sequence: CDR1 KGHSH, CDR2 LQKENI. The CDR3 extends over 15 amino acids.